The clone carrying this TCR beta chain was detected only a few times. These data come from a study of human T cells and chemical hapten exposure. As to time point: healthy volunteer bleed at 2 weeks. Total RNA extraction was carried out from unfractionated whole blood. The CDR3 consists of 13 residues. Germline CDR1 reads MDHEN; CDR2 reads SYDVKM. V lost 6 bases to trimming and J lost 6 bases, with 15 bases between them. Via MiXCR, TCRdb re-called the RACE reads, giving one row per CDR3 protein. The repertoire includes approximately 97,000 distinct CDR3 sequences, approximately 9.7% of them detected once, and 2.5% to 3% sits in the top ten.

The chain couples TRBV28 to TRBJ2-7; tentative D call: TRBD2 (5 bases). The source of this sequence is a female donor in good health. Some clones in this sample may be carry-over from other donors' samples. Sequencing was done on a sample of whole blood. CDR3 loop: CASSQGLPSEQYF. The CDR3 DNA sequence: TGTGCCAGCAGCCAAGGACTTCCATCCGAGCAGTACTTC.